This T cell receptor (beta chain) was captured in a study of T cell responses to AZD1222 COVID-19 vaccine. Overall study findings and caveats: Without day 14 samples, only post-peak T cell repertoires were studied. Recipients of AZD1222 seropositive at baseline numbered only 6 or 7.

Remarks on this clone: Its antigen remains unidentified.

The data were produced by immunoSEQ multiplex PCR, yet TCRdb's version contains in-frame clones alone and is incomplete. The sample records roughly 150,000 clones, over 70% being singletons. Sample: peripheral blood, taken 28 days after the second AZD1222 dose. The clonotype was recovered from an adult who received the AZD1222 COVID-19 vaccine.

CDR3 loop: CASSQALGISYNEQFF. Here the CDR3 DNA reads TGCGCCAGCAGCCAGGCTCTAGGGATTTCCTACAATGAGCAGTTCTTC. V and J are TRBV4-1 and TRBJ2-1; D not resolved. The ends were cut back, 3 bases at V and 1 base at J, with 13 bases in the middle. From germline, CDR1 is MGHRA and CDR2 YSYEKL. The CDR3 spans 16 residues.